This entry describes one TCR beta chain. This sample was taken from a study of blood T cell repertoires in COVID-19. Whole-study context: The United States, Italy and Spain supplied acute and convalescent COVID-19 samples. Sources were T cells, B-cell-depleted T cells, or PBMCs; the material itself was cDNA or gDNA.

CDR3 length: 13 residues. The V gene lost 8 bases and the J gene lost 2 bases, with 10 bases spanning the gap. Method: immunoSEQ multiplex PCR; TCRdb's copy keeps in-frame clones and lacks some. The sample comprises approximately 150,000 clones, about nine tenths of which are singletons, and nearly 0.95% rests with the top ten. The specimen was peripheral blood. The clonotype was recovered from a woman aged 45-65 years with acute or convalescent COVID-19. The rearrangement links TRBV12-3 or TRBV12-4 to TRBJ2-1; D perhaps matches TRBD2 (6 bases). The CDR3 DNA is TGTGCCAGCCGCCGCGGGACCTACAATGAGCAGTTCTTC. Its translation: CASRRGTYNEQFF.